This section outlines one TCR beta chain sequence together with its context. The study ran its PCR with 60 Vbeta and 13 Jbeta primers. The table came from immunoSEQ multiplex PCR; TCRdb's copy has only in-frame clones and leaves some out. The top ten hold 10% to 15% of the sample, which has roughly 52,000 clones, around 50% seen once. The source of the sample is a study of cytomegalovirus exposure and HLA in healthy donors. The CDR3 consists of 14 residues. V was cut by 0 bases and J by 4 bases, with 7 bases left in between. Germline values: CDR1 SGHNT, CDR2 YYREEE (reference sequence). The chain recombines TRBV5-4 with TRBJ1-4; D unresolved. The sequenced material came from PBMCs. The clonotype originates from a human donor in good health. The CDR3 DNA reads TGTGCCAGCAGCTTGGGAGGTTTTAATGAAAAACTGTTTTTT. The encoded protein is CASSLGGFNEKLFF.